This is a list of T cell receptor beta chains from one sample in a study of vaccination effects on CD4 cells after COVID-19. Assay: immunoSEQ multiplex PCR; the TCRdb copy retains only in-frame clones and omits some. The data hold fewer than 25,000 clones, with less than 85% observed a single time. For these TCRs, the target antigens are not known. Sample: CD4+ T cells from PBMCs cultured with a peptide pool, taken before COVID-19 vaccination. All receptors derive from a human donor who had a prior SARS-CoV-2 infection. CDR3s include the opening cysteine and the closing phenylalanine or tryptophan. Fields, in order: V gene, D gene, J gene, clone size, CDR3 protein, CDR3 DNA. The D gene is left open where the match is weak. Size is omitted from some rows. Given values are once, few, many or a class for expanded clones.

TRBV21-1,-,TRBJ2-1,-,CASSKDWGTSGYNEQFF,TGTGCCAGCAGCAAAGATTGGGGGACTAGCGGCTACAATGAGCAGTTCTTC
TRBV15,TRBD1,TRBJ2-7,-,CATTGQGPDEQYF,TGTGCCACCACGGGACAGGGTCCCGACGAGCAGTACTTC
TRBV3-1/TRBV3-2,-,TRBJ2-7,-,CASSQVAVYPGIGYEQYF,TGTGCCAGCAGCCAAGTAGCCGTTTACCCGGGGATCGGCTACGAGCAGTACTTC
TRBV6-2/TRBV6-3,TRBD2,TRBJ2-7,few,CASSYSGLAGGPTSYEQYF,TGTGCCAGCAGTTACTCGGGACTAGCGGGAGGGCCTACATCCTACGAGCAGTACTTC
TRBV10-3,-,TRBJ2-1,few,CAISTSDQRVNEQFF,TGTGCCATCAGTACTTCAGACCAGAGAGTAAATGAGCAGTTCTTC
TRBV18,TRBD2,TRBJ2-5,-,CASSPSGGPQETQYF,TGTGCCAGCTCACCGAGCGGGGGTCCCCAAGAGACCCAGTACTTC
TRBV19,TRBD2,TRBJ2-2,once,CASSLRTSGGAELFF,TGTGCCAGTAGTCTGCGGACTAGCGGGGGGGCTGAGCTGTTTTTT
TRBV19,TRBD2,TRBJ2-3,-,CASSISGGRAPDTQYF,TGTGCCAGTAGTATCTCGGGCGGGAGGGCTCCAGATACGCAGTATTTT
TRBV19,TRBD1,TRBJ1-5,few,CASDVQGRWRQPQHF,TGTGCCAGTGACGTACAGGGGAGGTGGAGACAGCCCCAGCATTTT
TRBV19,TRBD1,TRBJ1-5,-,CASSIVRTGIGQPQHF,TGTGCCAGTAGTATAGTGAGGACAGGGATCGGTCAGCCCCAGCATTTT
TRBV2,TRBD2,TRBJ2-2,-,CASSAVAGGPGELFF,TGTGCCAGCAGTGCAGTAGCGGGGGGGCCCGGGGAGCTGTTTTTT
TRBV7-2,-,TRBJ1-2,-,CASSLEMPGIHGYTF,TGTGCCAGCAGCTTAGAGATGCCGGGGATACATGGCTACACCTTC
TRBV3-1/TRBV3-2,TRBD1,TRBJ1-4,-,CASSPGQGSYEKLFF,TGTGCCAGCAGCCCCGGACAGGGATCATATGAAAAACTGTTTTTT
TRBV9,-,TRBJ1-6,once,CASSVEWGPSSPLHF,TGTGCCAGCAGCGTAGAATGGGGACCTAGTTCACCCCTCCACTTT
TRBV19,-,TRBJ2-2,-,CASSINSARAGHTGELFF,TGTGCCAGTAGTATAAATTCAGCAAGGGCAGGGCACACCGGGGAGCTGTTTTTT
TRBV6-5,TRBD1,TRBJ2-1,-,CASSYQPGQRSNEQFF,TGTGCCAGCAGTTACCAGCCGGGACAGAGAAGCAATGAGCAGTTCTTC
TRBV18,TRBD2,TRBJ2-3,-,CASSPRTSGTRDTQYF,TGTGCCAGCTCACCAAGAACTAGCGGGACGAGGGATACGCAGTATTTT
TRBV3-1/TRBV3-2,-,TRBJ2-1,-,CASSQVYSPNNNEQFF,TGTGCCAGCAGCCAAGTGTACTCCCCCAATAACAATGAGCAGTTCTTC
TRBV10-2,TRBD1,TRBJ2-2,-,CASLDRGPSGELFF,TGCGCCAGCTTGGACAGGGGGCCATCCGGGGAGCTGTTTTTT
TRBV3-1/TRBV3-2,-,TRBJ2-7,-,CASSQTASGEQYF,TGTGCCAGCAGCCAGACGGCCTCGGGGGAGCAGTACTTC
TRBV2,-,TRBJ2-5,few,CASSEAGYQETQYF,TGTGCCAGCAGTGAAGCGGGGTACCAAGAGACCCAGTACTTC
TRBV5-4,TRBD2,TRBJ2-3,-,CASSYGLGTDTQYF,TGTGCCAGCAGTTACGGACTAGGCACAGATACGCAGTATTTT
TRBV24-1,-,TRBJ1-2,-,CATSDTHDRANYGYTF,TGTGCCACCAGTGATACCCATGACAGAGCTAACTATGGCTACACCTTC
TRBV12-3/TRBV12-4,TRBD1,TRBJ2-7,-,CASLSGQTYEQYF,TGTGCCAGCCTTTCGGGACAGACCTACGAGCAGTACTTC
TRBV5-4,TRBD2,TRBJ2-5,once,CASSRRLADQETQYF,TGTGCCAGCAGCCGAAGACTAGCCGATCAAGAGACCCAGTACTTC
TRBV3-1/TRBV3-2,-,TRBJ2-3,-,CASSRGPADTQYF,TGTGCCAGCAGCCGGGGACCGGCGGATACGCAGTATTTT
TRBV5-4,-,TRBJ2-7,-,CASSLRNYEQYF,TGTGCCAGCAGCTTGCGGAACTACGAGCAGTACTTC
TRBV20-1,-,TRBJ1-4,-,CSVGAREKLFF,TGCAGTGTCGGGGCTAGAGAAAAACTGTTTTTT
TRBV7-9,TRBD1,TRBJ1-1,-,CASSSGTGDVTEAFF,TGTGCCAGCAGCTCAGGGACAGGGGATGTGACTGAAGCTTTCTTT
TRBV7-2,-,TRBJ2-5,-,CASSPGTRGQETQYF,TGTGCCAGCAGCCCCGGGACCCGGGGCCAAGAGACCCAGTACTTC
TRBV9,TRBD2,TRBJ2-5,-,CASSALWGGWETQYF,TGTGCCAGCAGCGCTCTCTGGGGGGGATGGGAGACCCAGTACTTC
TRBV11-2,-,TRBJ2-3,-,CASGRGPDTQYF,TGTGCCAGCGGGCGGGGCCCAGATACGCAGTATTTT
TRBV12-5,-,TRBJ2-7,few,CASGLVIQSTYEQYF,TGTGCTAGTGGTTTGGTAATCCAATCCACCTACGAGCAGTACTTC
TRBV5-6,TRBD1,TRBJ2-5,-,CASSQGQGQETQYF,TGTGCCAGCAGCCAAGGACAGGGCCAAGAGACCCAGTACTTC
TRBV19,-,TRBJ1-5,-,CASSIVGGQGNQPQHF,TGTGCCAGTAGTATAGTGGGGGGTCAGGGAAATCAGCCCCAGCATTTT
TRBV7-2,-,TRBJ2-3,-,CASSLRRSTDTQYF,TGTGCCAGCAGCTTAAGAAGGAGCACAGATACGCAGTATTTT
TRBV19,TRBD1,TRBJ2-7,few,CASRSGQRLGEQYF,TGTGCCAGTAGATCGGGACAGAGACTTGGGGAGCAGTACTTC